Given below is one TCR beta chain in context. Its cognate antigen is unknown. This PCR relied on a set of 60 Vbeta primers and 13 Jbeta primers. The method was immunoSEQ multiplex PCR; TCRdb's version includes in-frame clones alone and lacks a portion of them. The sample lists about 140,000 clones; around three quarters were seen once. These data come from a study of cytomegalovirus exposure and HLA in healthy donors. General study points: There were some public TCRs occurring in many donors, but most TCR sequences were rare. According to the study, 160 or so TCR beta chains were cytomegalovirus-associated. A previous analysis found most TCR beta V segments productive roughly 90% or roughly 30% of the time.

The CDR3 runs 15 residues. The germline CDR1 and CDR2 sequences are SEHNR and FQNEAQ (reference sequence). The V and J ends lost 3 bases and 3 bases, in that order; junction bases with no gene match: 7. The sequenced material came from PBMCs. The chain carries TRBV7-9 and TRBJ1-2, with 7 bases matching TRBD1. The TCR was taken from a man aged 25-45 years in good health. CDR3 bases: TGTGCCAGCAGCTTGCCGACGGACAGGCACTATGGCTACACCTTC. This translates into CASSLPTDRHYGYTF.